Each of the 11 T cell receptor beta chains below was sequenced from the same sample in a study of shared clonotypes between healthy human individuals. The table came from immunoSEQ multiplex PCR; TCRdb's copy has only in-frame clones and leaves some out. Among about half a million clones listed, around 80% were seen once. What was sequenced was PBMCs. The receptor set was obtained from a woman in her thirties or forties in good health. Some clones in this sample may be carry-over from other donors' samples.

V and J are TRBV4-1 and TRBJ2-1; a possible D gene is TRBD2 (6 bases). There are 16 residues in the CDR3. Germline values: CDR1 MGHRA, CDR2 YSYEKL. Trimming took off 4 bases at V and 0 bases at J, with 13 bases between the two ends. CDR3 residues: CASSPLAESSYNEQFF. In DNA, the CDR3 is TGCGCCAGCAGCCCGTTAGCGGAGAGCTCCTACAATGAGCAGTTCTTC.

The chain couples TRBV7-2 to TRBJ1-2; 8 bases map to TRBD1. CDR1 SGHTA and CDR2 FQGNSA come from the germline V gene. The ends lost 2 bases at V and 4 bases at J; junction bases unmatched: 12. CDR3 length: 17 residues. In DNA form, the CDR3 reads TGTGCCAGCAGCTTATCGGGACAGGCGTATCTAGGCTATGGCTACACCTTC. This sequence encodes CASSLSGQAYLGYGYTF.

This chain connects TRBV11-3 to TRBJ2-1; 7 nucleotides agree with TRBD2. From germline, CDR1 is SGHNT and CDR2 YENEEA. V lost 4 bases to trimming and J lost 0 bases; unmatched junction nucleotides: 3. The CDR3 consists of 15 residues. Written as DNA, the CDR3 is TGTGCCAGCAGCTCCGGGGGGAGCTCCTACAATGAGCAGTTCTTC. Translation gives CASSSGGSSYNEQFF.

The chain carries TRBV5-4 and TRBJ2-1, with TRBD2 as a possible D gene (6 bases). The CDR3 is 13 amino acids. V lost 4 bases, J lost 7 bases, and 12 bases lay in between. From germline, CDR1 is SGHNT and CDR2 YYREEE (reference sequence). CDR3: CASSHTTSNEQFF. In nucleotides, the CDR3 is TGTGCCAGCAGCCACACGACTAGTAATGAGCAGTTCTTC. The variable domain in full, completed from reference TRBV5-4 and TRBJ2-1, reads ETGVTQSPTHLIKTRGQQVTLRCSSQSGHNTVSWYQQALGQGPQFIFQYYREEENGRGNFPPRFSGLQFPNYSSELNVNALELDDSALYLCASSHTTSNEQFFGPGTRLTVL.

CDR3: CASSSTGTKNIQYF. The CDR3 nucleotides are TGTGCCAGCAGCTCGACAGGGACTAAAAACATTCAGTACTTC. The V and J genes are TRBV7-9 and TRBJ2-4; possible D gene TRBD1, 7 bases. The germline CDR1 and CDR2 sequences are SEHNR and FQNEAQ (reference sequence). This CDR3 region has 14 residues. V was cut by 4 bases and J by 4 bases, with 11 bases left in between. The full variable domain, completed using reference TRBV7-9 and TRBJ2-4, is DTGVSQNPRHKITKRGQNVTFRCDPISEHNRLYWYRQTLGQGPEFLTYFQNEAQLEKSRLLSDRFSAERPKGSFSTLEIQRTEQGDSAMYLCASSSTGTKNIQYFGAGTRLSVL.

The J gene is TRBJ1-6, the V gene TRBV25-1, with 7 positions matching TRBD1. The CDR3 runs 15 residues. V dropped 4 bases and J dropped 8; count of bases not matched to a gene: 8. Germline V lookup: CDR1 MGHDK, CDR2 SYGVNS. CDR3 DNA sequence: TGTGCCAGCAGTGGATACAGGGGAGGGGATTCACCCCTCCACTTT. Its protein product is CASSGYRGGDSPLHF. The whole variable domain, filled in from reference TRBV25-1 and TRBJ1-6, reads EADIYQTPRYLVIGTGKKITLECSQTMGHDKMYWYQQDPGMELHLIHYSYGVNSTEKGDLSSESTVSRIRTEHFPLTLESARPSHTSQYLCASSGYRGGDSPLHFGNGTRLTVT.

V usage is TRBV2 and J usage is TRBJ2-1, with 7 bases aligning to TRBD1. Germline lookup yields CDR1 SNHLY and CDR2 FYNNEI. The CDR3 contains 17 residues. V lost 5 bases to trimming and J lost 8 bases; unmatched junction nucleotides: 18. The CDR3 DNA follows: TGTGCCAGCAGTCCCCCCCGTTTGAACAGGGGTTACGATGAGCAGTTCTTC. This gives the protein CASSPPRLNRGYDEQFF.

The V and J genes are TRBV19 and TRBJ2-7; maybe TRBD2 (6 bases). There are 14 residues in the CDR3. The germline V gene encodes CDR1 LNHDA and CDR2 SQIVND (reference sequence). Between the trimmed V and J ends, which lost 4 bases and 1 base, there was a span of 11 bases. This CDR3 reads CASSTPGLSYEQYF. The CDR3 DNA reads as TGTGCCAGTAGTACTCCGGGACTTTCCTACGAGCAGTACTTC. Drawing the rest from reference TRBV19 and TRBJ2-7, the complete variable domain is DGGITQSPKYLFRKEGQNVTLSCEQNLNHDAMYWYRQDPGQGLRLIYYSQIVNDFQKGDIAEGYSVSREKKESFPLTVTSAQKNPTAFYLCASSTPGLSYEQYFGPGTRLTVT.

This clone is a singleton in its sample. A clone one base away is much larger, so this may be a read error. This chain links TRBV7-2 with TRBJ2-4; D is undetermined. Germline assignment: CDR1 SGHTA and CDR2 FQGNSA. There are 12 residues in the CDR3. For the CDR3, the DNA is TGTGCCAACAGCTCCGCCGCGGACATTCAGTACTTC. This encodes CANSSAADIQYF.

As DNA, the CDR3 is TGTGCCGCCAAGCCGGGACAGGCTCACCATGGCTACACCTTC. Its translation: CAAKPGQAHHGYTF. The V call is TRBV15, the J call TRBJ1-2; 8 bases map to TRBD1. V shed 11 bases, J shed 6 bases, and the junction held 14 bases outside the gene matches. In germline, CDR1 is LNHNV, CDR2 YYDKDF (reference sequence). This CDR3 region has 14 residues.

The V call is TRBV5-1, the J call TRBJ1-1; tentatively, D is TRBD1 (6 bases). The CDR3 loop spans 15 amino acids. V dropped 0 bases and J dropped 0 bases, with 9 bases sitting between them. CDR1 SGHRS and CDR2 YFSETQ come from the germline V gene. CDR3 nucleotide sequence: TGCGCCAGCAGCTTGGTCGGGGGCATGAACACTGAAGCTTTCTTT. It specifies CASSLVGGMNTEAFF.